These 8 T cell receptor beta chains originate from one sample sequenced in a study of shared clonotypes between healthy human individuals. The table came from immunoSEQ multiplex PCR; TCRdb's copy has only in-frame clones and leaves some out. This sample has over a million clones, with 75% to 80% found just once. The sample consisted of memory CD4+ T cells from PBMCs. The sample's subset: CD45RA-negative fraction. The receptors here all came from a young man in good health. Some clones in this sample may be carry-over from other donors' samples.

The chain combines TRBV15 with TRBJ2-7; TRBD1 agrees at 7 bases. The J segment lost 9 bases and the V segment lost 2 bases, leaving 7 bases of the junction unmatched. The V gene's germline CDR1 is LNHNV and CDR2 YYDKDF (reference sequence). The CDR3 spans 13 residues. This CDR3 is CATSRSGQAGQYF. The CDR3 nucleotides read TGTGCCACCAGCAGATCCGGACAGGCAGGGCAGTACTTC.

This chain joins TRBV7-3 and TRBJ2-3; TRBD2 aligns across 8 bases. This CDR3 has 15 residues. Per germline, CDR1 SGHTA and CDR2 FQGTGA. V lost 4 bases, J lost 1 base, and 4 bases stayed unmatched. CDR3 sequence: CASSSSGRGTDTQYF. The CDR3 nucleotides read TGTGCCAGCAGCTCCAGCGGGAGAGGCACAGATACGCAGTATTTT.

The chain has TRBV6-1 and TRBJ1-2; D unclear. Trimming pared 1 base from V and 8 bases from J, leaving 14 bases between. The CDR3 runs 14 residues. Germline V gene lookup returns CDR1 MNHNS and CDR2 SASEGT. The CDR3 loop reads CASSEVGTSRGYTF. The CDR3, as DNA: TGTGCCAGCAGTGAAGTGGGCACCTCGAGGGGCTACACCTTC.

The rearrangement links TRBV27 to TRBJ2-5, with TRBD1 matching 9 bases. The germline V gene has CDR1 MNHEY and CDR2 SMNVEV (reference sequence). V dropped 4 bases and J dropped 4; count of bases not matched to a gene: 10. The CDR3 runs 16 residues. The CDR3 reads CASSSRSGQGGETQYF. As DNA, the CDR3 is TGTGCCAGCAGTTCAAGGTCGGGACAGGGTGGAGAGACCCAGTACTTC.

Turning to this clone: The same CDR3 arises from other DNA sequences in this sample as well. This chain joins TRBV28 and TRBJ2-7; D not resolved. Trimming pared 2 bases from V and 4 bases from J, leaving 6 bases between. Germline V gene data show CDR1 as MDHEN and CDR2 as SYDVKM. This CDR3 contains 12 residues. The DNA of the CDR3 is TGTGCCAGCAGTTTAGGCGGATACGAGCAGTACTTC. Translated, it gives CASSLGGYEQYF.

This clone was counted a few times. This rearrangement joins TRBV7-9 to TRBJ2-7, with 11 bases fitting TRBD2. This CDR3 is 18 amino acids long. V was clipped by 3 bases and J by 0 bases; unmatched bases: 10. Germline CDR1 and CDR2: SEHNR and FQNEAQ (reference sequence). The CDR3 DNA is TGTGCCAGCAGCTTCCAGCCCCTACTAGCGGGGGACTCCTACGAGCAGTACTTC. This sequence encodes CASSFQPLLAGDSYEQYF.

The rearrangement uses TRBV5-1 and TRBJ2-2, with a weak D call TRBD1 (6 bases). The CDR3 contains 15 residues. V shed 6 bases and J shed 8 bases, with 20 bases lying between them. In germline, CDR1 is SGHRS, CDR2 YFSETQ. The CDR3: CASTVQGHSSGELFF. Written as DNA, the CDR3 is TGCGCCAGCACAGTACAGGGTCATAGTTCGGGGGAGCTGTTTTTT. The whole variable domain, filled in from reference TRBV5-1 and TRBJ2-2, reads KAGVTQTPRYLIKTRGQQVTLSCSPISGHRSVSWYQQTPGQGLQFLFEYFSETQRNKGNFPGRFSGRQFSNSRSEMNVSTLELGDSALYLCASTVQGHSSGELFFGEGSRLTVL.

This clone showed up many times. The rearrangement uses TRBV6-5 and TRBJ1-2, with D possibly matching TRBD1 (5 bases). This CDR3 is 13 amino acids long. Germline loops: CDR1 MNHEY, CDR2 SVGAGI. The V and J ends lost 5 bases and 8 bases respectively, with 15 bases between them. The CDR3 DNA sequence: TGTGCCAGCAGTCGGGACGTCTCTCGGGGCTACACCTTC. It is translated as CASSRDVSRGYTF.